Presented here are 2 T cell receptor beta chains from one specimen sequenced in a study of identical twins. TCRdb independently ran MiXCR on the 5' RACE reads; one entry per CDR3 protein. The table records 400,000 to 650,000 distinct CDR3 sequences, around 20% of them present only once. This sample was also put to use in a study of T cells expressing NK-cell markers.

Sequencing was performed on CD4+ T cells sorted from blood. These receptors all come from a woman between 18 and 29 years old in good health.

This chain uses TRBV3-1 with TRBJ2-3; D not resolved. V gave up 1 base and J gave up 2 bases, with 10 bases separating them. Germline lookup yields CDR1 LGHDT and CDR2 YNNKEL (reference sequence). This CDR3 is built from 15 residues. This CDR3 is CASSQGALDTDTQYF. Written as DNA, the CDR3 is TGTGCCAGCAGCCAAGGGGCCCTCGACACAGATACGCAGTATTTT.

This clonotype has only a few counts. This chain joins TRBV5-1 and TRBJ2-1; no clear D. Germline V CDR1 and CDR2: SGHRS, YFSETQ. Trimming left V 3 bases short and J 5 bases short, with 9 bases between. This CDR3 is built from 13 residues. CDR3: CASSYQTDNEQFF. The CDR3 DNA is TGCGCCAGCAGCTACCAGACTGACAATGAGCAGTTCTTC.